This T cell receptor beta chain originates from a study of identifying expanded T cells in peripheral blood. Notes on the study in general: Roughly 1.1 clones differed between technical replicates, versus approximately 16 and 20 over time.

No infections or other immune events were documented during collection. Generated by immunoSEQ multiplex PCR, the TCRdb table keeps only in-frame clones and is missing some. Of under 100,000 clones in the sample, about 90% were seen once. As for this clone: The antigen remains undetermined.

V was pared by 10 bases and J by 4 bases, with 22 bases between. This CDR3 spans 15 amino acids. Per the germline V gene, CDR1 is MDHEN and CDR2 is SYDVKM. The sample consisted of blood. This receptor was taken from a person aged 18 to 75 in good health. The V and J genes are TRBV28 and TRBJ1-1; D is unresolved. The DNA of the CDR3 is TGTGCCACCACGCAGAGTTTCAGACCCCGCACTGAAGCTTTCTTT. This codes for CATTQSFRPRTEAFF.